These T cell receptor beta chains were read from a single sample in a study of blood T cell repertoires in COVID-19. TCRdb's table, derived via immunoSEQ multiplex PCR, lists solely in-frame clones and lacks some. This table has some 130,000 clones, roughly 80% appearing once. Sequencing was carried out using PBMCs or T cells enriched from blood (not recorded which). These receptors were taken from a man aged 35-49 years with acute COVID-19. The CDR3 runs from the conserved cysteine through the conserved F or W. A D gene is named only where the DNA matches it firmly. Not all rows give a size; the values are once, few, many and, for expanded clones, a class.

clone_size,v_call,d_call,j_call,cdr3_nt,cdr3_aa
once,TRBV19,TRBD2,TRBJ2-7,TGTGCCAGTAGTTTCAGGGAGGGTGACGAGCAGTACTTC,CASSFREGDEQYF
-,TRBV10-3,TRBD2,TRBJ2-5,TGTGCCATCAGTGGGGGACTACCTGGGGGAGAGACCCAGTACTTC,CAISGGLPGGETQYF
-,TRBV9,-,TRBJ2-2,TGTGCCAGCAGCGGAGTTCAGGGGTACGGCACGAACACCGGGGAGCTGTTTTTT,CASSGVQGYGTNTGELFF
-,TRBV11-1,-,TRBJ1-4,TGTGCCAGCAGCTTATCACCAGGGTCGGGTGAAAAACTGTTTTTT,CASSLSPGSGEKLFF
-,TRBV15,TRBD1,TRBJ2-1,TGTGCCACCAGCACGGGACAGGGGAACAATGAGCAGTTCTTC,CATSTGQGNNEQFF
-,TRBV18,TRBD1,TRBJ1-5,TGTGCCAGCTCACTGGGACAGACAAATCAGCCCCAGCATTTT,CASSLGQTNQPQHF
-,TRBV7-2,TRBD1,TRBJ1-5,TGTGCCAGCAGCTCCACGGACAGGGGGCTACAGCCCCAGCATTTT,CASSSTDRGLQPQHF
-,TRBV2,TRBD2,TRBJ2-2,TGTGCCCTCATCCCAACTAGCGGGAGTAGTGACACCGGGGAGCTGTTTTTT,CALIPTSGSSDTGELFF
-,TRBV19,-,TRBJ2-1,TGTGCCAGTAGTCGTTCGCGGGGAAACAATGAGCAGTTCTTC,CASSRSRGNNEQFF
-,TRBV19,-,TRBJ1-5,TGTGCCAGTAGTATCCCGGGAGGGGCCGGTCAGAATCAGCCCCAGCATTTT,CASSIPGGAGQNQPQHF
-,TRBV28,TRBD2,TRBJ2-5,TGTGCCAGCAGGACTAGCGGGAGTGGGGAGACCCAGTACTTC,CASRTSGSGETQYF
few,TRBV6-5,TRBD1,TRBJ1-1,TGTGCCAGCAGTACGACAGGGGAAGTGGAAGCTTTCTTT,CASSTTGEVEAFF
-,TRBV3-1/TRBV3-2,-,TRBJ1-3,TGTGCCAGCAGCCCCGGGCAGGGGATCTCTGGAAACACCATATATTTT,CASSPGQGISGNTIYF
-,TRBV3-1/TRBV3-2,TRBD1,TRBJ1-4,TGTGCCAGCAGCGTCAGGGGGCATAATAATGAAAAACTGTTTTTT,CASSVRGHNNEKLFF
-,TRBV5-1,TRBD1,TRBJ1-2,TGCGCCAGCAGCGCCGGGACAGGAGGATCTAACTATGGCTACACCTTC,CASSAGTGGSNYGYTF
-,TRBV18,-,TRBJ2-4,TGTGCCAGCTTTGGGGGTAGCGGCGAGGGAAACATTCAGTACTTC,CASFGGSGEGNIQYF
once,TRBV7-9,-,TRBJ2-1,TGTGCCAGCAGTTTGGCTCCGGGGGGCGGGGATGAGCAGTTCTTC,CASSLAPGGGDEQFF
-,TRBV11-3,TRBD1,TRBJ1-1,TGTGCCAGCAGCTGGACAGGGGGTACTGAAGCTTTCTTT,CASSWTGGTEAFF
-,TRBV11-3,TRBD2,TRBJ2-1,TGTGCCAGCAGCCCTGGATTAGCGGGGGTCTATGAGCAGTTCTTC,CASSPGLAGVYEQFF
-,TRBV7-3,TRBD1,TRBJ1-1,TGTGCCAGCAGCTTTTCGGGACAGGTGGCCACTGAAGCTTTCTTT,CASSFSGQVATEAFF
few,TRBV2,-,TRBJ1-2,TGTGCCAGCAGTGAAAGGGGCATGGACTATGGCTACACCTTC,CASSERGMDYGYTF
-,TRBV28,-,TRBJ1-2,TGTGCCAGCAGTTTTCAGGGCCTAGGCTACACCTTC,CASSFQGLGYTF
-,TRBV7-6,-,TRBJ1-3,TGTGCCAGCAGCCCGGACACCTTTGGAAACACCATATATTTT,CASSPDTFGNTIYF
-,TRBV11-3,-,TRBJ2-3,TGTGCCAGCAGCTTACGGCCGGGGACAACGGATACGCAGTATTTT,CASSLRPGTTDTQYF
-,TRBV7-9,-,TRBJ2-7,TGTGCCAGCAGCTTATTACAGGGATCCTACGAGCAGTACTTC,CASSLLQGSYEQYF
few,TRBV18,-,TRBJ2-2,TGTGCCAGCTCACCACCAAAGCGGGTCACCGGGGAGCTGTTTTTT,CASSPPKRVTGELFF
-,TRBV3-1/TRBV3-2,-,TRBJ2-4,TGTGCCAGCAGCCAAGAGGGTAGCTCGAACATTCAGTACTTC,CASSQEGSSNIQYF
few,TRBV3-1/TRBV3-2,-,TRBJ2-2,TGTGCCAGCAGCAAAGGCGGGTCTACGAACACCGGGGAGCTGTTTTTT,CASSKGGSTNTGELFF
-,TRBV2,TRBD1,TRBJ1-1,TGTGCCAGCAGAGGGGACAGGACTAACACTGAAGCTTTCTTT,CASRGDRTNTEAFF
once,TRBV28,-,TRBJ2-7,TGTGCCAGCAGTCCTCACAGGGTCTCCTACGAGCAGTACTTC,CASSPHRVSYEQYF
-,TRBV7-9,TRBD1,TRBJ1-1,TGTGCCAGCAGCCCGGACAGGGCGGACACTGAAGCTTTCTTT,CASSPDRADTEAFF
-,TRBV5-4,TRBD2,TRBJ2-7,TGTGCCAGCAGCTTGGAGGTAGCGGGAGCCTACGAGCAGTACTTC,CASSLEVAGAYEQYF
-,TRBV11-2,TRBD2,TRBJ2-3,TGTGCCAGCAGCTTAGCCCCTCCGATAGCGGGGGGGCGAGATACGCAGTATTTT,CASSLAPPIAGGRDTQYF
-,TRBV27,TRBD2,TRBJ2-1,TGTGCCAGCAGTGGACTAGCGGGGGCTCTCTACAATGAGCAGTTCTTC,CASSGLAGALYNEQFF
-,TRBV5-4,-,TRBJ2-3,TGTGCCAGCACCTTAGGGGGAGTGTCATCCCCAGATACGCAGTATTTT,CASTLGGVSSPDTQYF
-,TRBV6-5,TRBD2,TRBJ2-1,TGTGCCAGCACCCCAGGGGCGGGGGGATACAATGAGCAGTTCTTC,CASTPGAGGYNEQFF
-,TRBV29-1,TRBD1,TRBJ2-7,TGCAGCGTTTCCCTCGGACAGGGGGCGTCGAGCGATCCCTACGAGCAGTACTTC,CSVSLGQGASSDPYEQYF
-,TRBV5-1,TRBD2,TRBJ2-5,TGCGCCAGCAGCGGACTAGCGGGAGGGGGGGGCAGAGAGACCCAGTACTTC,CASSGLAGGGGRETQYF
-,TRBV6-5,-,TRBJ1-3,TGTGCCAGCAGTTACTCGGGCCATACCTCTGGAAACACCATATATTTT,CASSYSGHTSGNTIYF
-,TRBV9,TRBD2,TRBJ2-1,TGTGCCAGCAGCGTAGGAGGGACTAGCGGGCCGAATGAGCAGTTCTTC,CASSVGGTSGPNEQFF
-,TRBV19,TRBD1,TRBJ1-4,TGTGCCAGTAGTGGCACAGGGGGTGAAAAACTGTTTTTT,CASSGTGGEKLFF